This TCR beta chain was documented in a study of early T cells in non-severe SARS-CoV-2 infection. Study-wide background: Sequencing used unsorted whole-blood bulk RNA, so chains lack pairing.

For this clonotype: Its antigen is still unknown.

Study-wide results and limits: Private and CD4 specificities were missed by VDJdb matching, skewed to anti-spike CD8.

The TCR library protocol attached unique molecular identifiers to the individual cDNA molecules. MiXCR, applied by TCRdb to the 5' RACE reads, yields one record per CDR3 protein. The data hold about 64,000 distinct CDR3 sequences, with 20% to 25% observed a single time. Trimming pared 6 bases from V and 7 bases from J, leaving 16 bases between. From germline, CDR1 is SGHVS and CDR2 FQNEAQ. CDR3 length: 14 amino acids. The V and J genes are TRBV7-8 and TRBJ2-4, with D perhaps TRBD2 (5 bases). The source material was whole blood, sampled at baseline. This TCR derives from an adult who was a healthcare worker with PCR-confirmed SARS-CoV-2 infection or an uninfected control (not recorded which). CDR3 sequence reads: CASSSPGTLNIQYF. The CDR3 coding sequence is TGTGCCAGCAGTTCACCGGGAACCCTGAACATTCAGTACTTC.